The next 21 T cell receptor beta chains were all read from a single sample in a study of shared clonotypes between healthy human individuals. Naive CD8 cells, CD45RO-negative and positively selected for CCR7, excluded terminally differentiated effector memory CD45RA+ cells. The repertoire was sequenced with immunoSEQ multiplex PCR; TCRdb's copy has only in-frame clones and lacks some. The sample carries about 2.1 million clones, under 95% recorded once. Specimen: naive CD8+ T cells from PBMCs. These receptor sequences come from a man younger than 35 in good health. Some clones in this sample may be carry-over from other donors' samples.

The chain carries TRBV6-1 and TRBJ2-1; no clear D. There are 16 residues in the CDR3. The V gene lost 2 bases and the J gene lost 0 bases, with 11 bases spanning the gap. Germline lookup yields CDR1 MNHNS and CDR2 SASEGT. This CDR3 reads CASSEKLLSSYNEQFF. The CDR3 DNA reads as TGTGCCAGCAGTGAAAAGCTGTTGAGCTCCTACAATGAGCAGTTCTTC.

This chain links TRBV2 with TRBJ2-7; 11 bases are a match to TRBD2. CDR1 is SNHLY, CDR2 FYNNEI, per germline. Trimming took 7 bases from V and 0 from J; bases not matched to a gene: 8. This CDR3 region has 16 residues. The CDR3 loop is CASTELTSGSSYEQYF. The CDR3 region has the DNA TGTGCCAGCACCGAACTAACTAGCGGGAGCTCCTACGAGCAGTACTTC.

The rearrangement links TRBV6-4 to TRBJ1-1, with a tentative D call TRBD1 (5 bases). The length of the CDR3 is 14 residues. V was trimmed by 0 bases and J by 3 bases, leaving 8 bases between them. Germline assignment: CDR1 MRHNA and CDR2 SNTAGT. CDR3 coding DNA: TGTGCCAGCAGTGACTCTAGGGGAGACACTGAAGCTTTCTTT. Its protein product is CASSDSRGDTEAFF.

The chain is built from TRBV28 and TRBJ1-5; D might be TRBD1 (5 bases). Germline V gives CDR1 MDHEN, CDR2 SYDVKM. This CDR3 region has 16 residues. Trimming removed 7 bases from V and 1 base from J, with 17 bases in between. The chain's CDR3 is CASTDTPRQSNQPQHF. CDR3 coding DNA: TGTGCCAGCACCGACACTCCCCGACAGAGCAATCAGCCCCAGCATTTT.

V usage is TRBV7-9 and J usage is TRBJ2-3, with TRBD2 matching 11 bases. From germline, CDR1 is SEHNR and CDR2 FQNEAQ (reference sequence). This CDR3 comprises 16 residues. The V segment lost 4 bases and the J segment 1 base; nucleotides outside the gene matches: 4. The CDR3 sequence: CASSSPLAGGTDTQYF. The CDR3 coding sequence is TGTGCCAGCAGCTCGCCACTAGCGGGGGGCACAGATACGCAGTATTTT. The whole variable domain, remainder taken from reference TRBV7-9 and TRBJ2-3, is DTGVSQNPRHKITKRGQNVTFRCDPISEHNRLYWYRQTLGQGPEFLTYFQNEAQLEKSRLLSDRFSAERPKGSFSTLEIQRTEQGDSAMYLCASSSPLAGGTDTQYFGPGTRLTVL.

The V and J genes are TRBV6-1 and TRBJ2-7, with 9 bases aligning to TRBD1. J lost 4 bases, V lost 3 bases, and 13 bases had no gene match. This CDR3 region has 17 residues. Germline V CDR1 and CDR2: MNHNS, SASEGT. CDR3 loop: CASSERTGDASRYEQYF. DNA of the CDR3: TGTGCCAGCAGTGAGAGGACAGGGGACGCGTCGCGATACGAGCAGTACTTC.

V usage is TRBV9 and J usage is TRBJ2-3; 11 bases map to TRBD2. CDR1 and CDR2 from the germline V gene are SGDLS and YYNGEE. The length of the CDR3 is 15 residues. J gave up 6 bases and V 4 bases, and 7 bases lay outside the gene matches. For the CDR3, the DNA is TGTGCCAGCAGCCCTGGGACTAGCGGTGGGGATACGCAGTATTTT. It encodes CASSPGTSGGDTQYF.

The V and J genes are TRBV9 and TRBJ2-1, with a tentative D call TRBD2 (7 bases). V was cut by 4 bases and J by 7 bases, with 18 bases left in between. The CDR3 covers 15 residues. CDR1 is SGDLS and CDR2 is YYNGEE in the germline V gene. The CDR3 DNA reads TGTGCCAGCAGCCCTAGGGGGGGGGCCAGAAATGAGCAGTTCTTC. Translation gives CASSPRGGARNEQFF.

The table lists this clone with a count of one. V gene TRBV19 combines with J gene TRBJ2-7; the D is unclear. Germline V lookup: CDR1 LNHDA, CDR2 SQIVND (reference sequence). The CDR3 consists of 12 residues. Between the trimmed V and J ends, which lost 5 bases and 5 bases, there was a span of 10 bases. CDR3 DNA: TGTGCCAGTAGTCAGACTTTCAACGAGCAGTACTTC. As protein: CASSQTFNEQYF.

This CDR3 is CASSPGTSSYNEQFF. DNA for the CDR3: TGTGCCAGCAGCCCCGGGACTAGCTCCTACAATGAGCAGTTCTTC. The rearrangement links TRBV11-1 to TRBJ2-1; 8 nucleotides line up with TRBD2. CDR1 SGHAT and CDR2 FQDESV come from the germline V gene (reference sequence). This CDR3 has 15 residues. The ends lost 5 bases at V and 0 bases at J; junction bases unmatched: 3.

The genes are TRBV11-3 and TRBJ2-2, with D perhaps matching TRBD1 or TRBD2 (5 bases each). Germline CDR1 reads SGHNT; CDR2 reads YENEEA. Trimming left V 5 bases short and J 5 bases short, with 18 bases between. This CDR3 is built from 16 residues. The CDR3: CASSPRHGTRTGELFF. The CDR3 DNA follows: TGTGCCAGCAGCCCCCGGCACGGGACGAGGACCGGGGAGCTGTTTTTT.

The chain uses TRBV5-4 and TRBJ2-6; D is uncertain. CDR1 is SGHNT and CDR2 is YYREEE in the germline V gene (reference sequence). V gave up 0 bases and J gave up 1 base, with 11 bases separating them. This CDR3 has 17 residues. The CDR3 DNA is TGTGCCAGCAGCTTGGGGTACCTGAGTTCTGGGGCCAACGTCCTGACTTTC. This encodes CASSLGYLSSGANVLTF.

As concerns this clone: Other DNA sequences within the sample encode an identical CDR3. The chain has TRBV7-2 and TRBJ2-3, with no clear D. Between the trimmed V and J ends, which lost 5 bases and 5 bases, there was a span of 8 bases. The CDR3 consists of 12 residues. Germline-derived CDR1 and CDR2 are SGHTA and FQGNSA. CDR3 amino acids: CASSRRGDTQYF. The CDR3, as DNA: TGTGCCAGCAGCCGCCGAGGAGATACGCAGTATTTT.

The J gene is TRBJ1-1, the V gene TRBV28, with 8 bases fitting TRBD1. J gave up 6 bases and V 2 bases, and 8 bases lay outside the gene matches. Germline V CDR1 and CDR2: MDHEN, SYDVKM. The CDR3 runs to 15 residues. CDR3 nucleotides: TGTGCCAGCAGTTTAGCCAGGACAGGGTTTGCTGAAGCTTTCTTT. Amino acid sequence: CASSLARTGFAEAFF.

On this clone: The sample has other DNA sequences that encode this CDR3 too. The V and J genes are TRBV7-9 and TRBJ2-7; D unclear. CDR3 length: 13 residues. CDR1 is SEHNR and CDR2 is FQNEAQ in the germline V gene (reference sequence). V was trimmed by 1 base and J by 0 bases, leaving 4 bases between them. CDR3 sequence (DNA): TGTGCCAGCAGCTTAGACTCCTCCTACGAGCAGTACTTC. The encoded protein is CASSLDSSYEQYF.

A note on this clone: Other DNA sequences in this specimen translate into the identical CDR3. The chain recombines TRBV9 with TRBJ1-5; possible D gene TRBD1, 5 bases. The germline V gene has CDR1 SGDLS and CDR2 YYNGEE. V lost 3 bases, J lost 3 bases, and 10 bases lay in between. This CDR3 contains 14 residues. The DNA of the CDR3 is TGTGCCAGCAGCGCTGACAGCGACAATCAGCCCCAGCATTTT. Translating it yields CASSADSDNQPQHF.

The chain carries TRBV11-1 and TRBJ1-5; perhaps TRBD1 as D (5 bases). V lost 5 bases and J 5 bases, leaving 10 bases between the germline ends. Per the germline V gene, CDR1 is SGHAT and CDR2 is FQDESV (reference sequence). The CDR3 spans 13 residues. The CDR3 reads CASSPGGDQPQHF. CDR3 in DNA: TGTGCCAGCAGCCCCGGGGGGGATCAGCCCCAGCATTTT.

The chain has TRBV4-2 and TRBJ2-3; no firm D call. CDR3 length: 13 amino acids. V was pared by 4 bases and J by 6 bases, with 11 bases between. CDR1 is LGHNA and CDR2 is YNFKEQ in the germline V gene. The CDR3 loop reads CASSLLGSDTQYF. The CDR3, as DNA: TGTGCCAGCAGCCTCCTAGGATCGGATACGCAGTATTTT.

This clone was seen only a few times. The chain links TRBV13 to TRBJ1-1; D call uncertain. Germline V lookup: CDR1 PRHDT, CDR2 FYEKMQ (reference sequence). V was trimmed by 8 bases and J by 0 bases, leaving 16 bases between them. The CDR3 runs 15 residues. The CDR3 reads CASSQRADMNTEAFF. The CDR3 coding sequence is TGTGCCAGCTCCCAGCGGGCAGATATGAACACTGAAGCTTTCTTT.

With respect to this clone: The sample holds other DNA sequences that translate to the same CDR3. The V call is TRBV28, the J call TRBJ2-1; the match to TRBD2 covers 8 bases. CDR1 MDHEN and CDR2 SYDVKM come from the germline V gene. Trimming removed 5 bases from V and 0 bases from J; junction bases left unmatched: 3. The length of the CDR3 is 15 residues. The CDR3 reads CASSLSGSSYNEQFF. The CDR3 DNA reads as TGTGCCAGCAGTCTGAGCGGGAGCTCCTACAATGAGCAGTTCTTC.

The J gene is TRBJ1-1, the V gene TRBV28; TRBD1 matches at 8 bases. J lost 10 bases, V lost 5 bases, and 6 bases had no gene match. Germline values: CDR1 MDHEN, CDR2 SYDVKM. CDR3 size: 12 residues. This CDR3 is CASSPSGGRAFF. For the CDR3, the DNA is TGTGCCAGCAGTCCGTCAGGGGGCAGAGCTTTCTTT. The whole variable domain, remainder taken from reference TRBV28 and TRBJ1-1, is DVKVTQSSRYLVKRTGEKVFLECVQDMDHENMFWYRQDPGLGLRLIYFSYDVKMKEKGDIPEGYSVSREKKERFSLILESASTNQTSMYLCASSPSGGRAFFGQGTRLTVV.